A single T cell receptor beta chain is shown here with its context. Its specificity is not known. This sample stems from a study of T cell responses to AZD1222 COVID-19 vaccine. Here immunoSEQ multiplex PCR was the method, and the copy in TCRdb shows in-frame clones only, minus some. The sample has about 120,000 clones, around 90% seen once. V lost 1 base and J 4 bases, leaving 10 bases between the germline ends. The CDR3 covers 14 residues. Looked up from germline, CDR1 is SEHNR and CDR2 is FQNEAQ (reference sequence). Study-level points and caveats: Spike as a whole was targeted by vaccine-associated CD4 TCRs, dominant at 160-218 and 743-854. Clonal diversity may have been underestimated in mostly white British donors. Spike-specific TCR repertoires showed rising breadth and depth after two AZD1222 doses. The number of AZD1222 recipients seropositive at baseline was only 6 or 7.

The origin of this receptor is an adult in good health. The chain couples TRBV7-9 to TRBJ1-1; a weak D match, TRBD1 (5 bases). Material: peripheral blood, obtained on day 0 of MenACWY control vaccination. The CDR3 DNA follows: TGTGCCAGCAGCTTAGTCGGGGCGCCCACTGAAGCTTTCTTT. The encoded protein is CASSLVGAPTEAFF.